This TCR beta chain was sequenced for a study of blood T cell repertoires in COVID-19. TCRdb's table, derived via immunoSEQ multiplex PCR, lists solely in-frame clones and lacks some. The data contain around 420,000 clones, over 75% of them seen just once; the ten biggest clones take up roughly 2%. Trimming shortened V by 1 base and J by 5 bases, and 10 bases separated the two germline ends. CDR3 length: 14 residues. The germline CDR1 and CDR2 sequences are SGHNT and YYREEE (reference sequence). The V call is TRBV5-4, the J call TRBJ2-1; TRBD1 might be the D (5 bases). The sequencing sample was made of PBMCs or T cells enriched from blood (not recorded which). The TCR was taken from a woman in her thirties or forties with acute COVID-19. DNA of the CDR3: TGTGCCAGCAGCTTGCCAGGCAGGGACAATGAGCAGTTCTTC. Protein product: CASSLPGRDNEQFF. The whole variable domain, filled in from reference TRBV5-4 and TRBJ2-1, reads ETGVTQSPTHLIKTRGQQVTLRCSSQSGHNTVSWYQQALGQGPQFIFQYYREEENGRGNFPPRFSGLQFPNYSSELNVNALELDDSALYLCASSLPGRDNEQFFGPGTRLTVL.